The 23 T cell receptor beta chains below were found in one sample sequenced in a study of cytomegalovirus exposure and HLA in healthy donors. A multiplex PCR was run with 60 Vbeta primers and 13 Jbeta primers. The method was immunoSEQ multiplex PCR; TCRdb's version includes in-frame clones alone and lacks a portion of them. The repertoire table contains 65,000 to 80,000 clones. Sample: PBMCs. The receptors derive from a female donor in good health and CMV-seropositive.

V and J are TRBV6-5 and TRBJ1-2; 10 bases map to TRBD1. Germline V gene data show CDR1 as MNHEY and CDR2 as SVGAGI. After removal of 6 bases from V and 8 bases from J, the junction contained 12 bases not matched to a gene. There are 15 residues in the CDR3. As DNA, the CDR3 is TGTGCCAGCAGACCGACCGGGACAGGGGAAGGGGGCTACACCTTC. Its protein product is CASRPTGTGEGGYTF.

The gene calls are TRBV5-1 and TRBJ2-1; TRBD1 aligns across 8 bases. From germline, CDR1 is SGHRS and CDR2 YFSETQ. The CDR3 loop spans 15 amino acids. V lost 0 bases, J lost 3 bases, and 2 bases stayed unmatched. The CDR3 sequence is CASSLEGQDYNEQFF. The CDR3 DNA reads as TGCGCCAGCAGCTTGGAGGGACAGGACTACAATGAGCAGTTCTTC.

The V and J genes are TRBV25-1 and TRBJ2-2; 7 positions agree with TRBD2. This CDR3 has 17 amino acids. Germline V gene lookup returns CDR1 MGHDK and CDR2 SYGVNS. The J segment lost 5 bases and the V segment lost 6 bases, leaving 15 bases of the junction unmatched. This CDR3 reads CASRGAPGSGSTGELFF. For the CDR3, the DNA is TGTGCCAGCAGAGGGGCCCCGGGTAGCGGGTCAACCGGGGAGCTGTTTTTT. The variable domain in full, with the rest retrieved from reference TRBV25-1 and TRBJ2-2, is EADIYQTPRYLVIGTGKKITLECSQTMGHDKMYWYQQDPGMELHLIHYSYGVNSTEKGDLSSESTVSRIRTEHFPLTLESARPSHTSQYLCASRGAPGSGSTGELFFGEGSRLTVL.

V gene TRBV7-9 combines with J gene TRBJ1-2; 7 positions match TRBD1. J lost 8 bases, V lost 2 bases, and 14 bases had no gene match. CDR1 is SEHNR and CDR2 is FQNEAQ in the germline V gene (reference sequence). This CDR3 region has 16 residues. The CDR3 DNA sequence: TGTGCCAGCAGCTTATCTGGTTCGGAGGGGGCGCGAGGCTACACCTTC. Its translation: CASSLSGSEGARGYTF.

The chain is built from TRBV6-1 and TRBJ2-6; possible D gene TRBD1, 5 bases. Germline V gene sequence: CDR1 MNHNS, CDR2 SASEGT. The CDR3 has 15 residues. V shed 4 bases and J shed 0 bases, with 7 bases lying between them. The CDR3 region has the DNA TGTGCCAGCAGTGTTGACAGCTCTGGGGCCAACGTCCTGACTTTC. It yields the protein CASSVDSSGANVLTF.

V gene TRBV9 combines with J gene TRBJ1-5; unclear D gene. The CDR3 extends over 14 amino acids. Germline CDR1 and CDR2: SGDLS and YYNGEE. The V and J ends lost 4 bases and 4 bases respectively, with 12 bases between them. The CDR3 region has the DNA TGTGCCAGCAGCCCTCGGTCGGGAAATCAGCCCCAGCATTTT. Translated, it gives CASSPRSGNQPQHF.

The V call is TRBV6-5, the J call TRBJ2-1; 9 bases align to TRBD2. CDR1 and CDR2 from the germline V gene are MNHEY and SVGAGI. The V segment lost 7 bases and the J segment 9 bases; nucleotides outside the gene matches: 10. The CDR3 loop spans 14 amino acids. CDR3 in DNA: TGTGCCAGCACCCAAAGGCTAGCGGGGCCTGAGCAGTTCTTC. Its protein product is CASTQRLAGPEQFF.

The CDR3 DNA reads as TGTGCCAGCAGCGGACAGGGGGAGGGCTACGAGCAGTACTTC. Encoded protein: CASSGQGEGYEQYF. The chain links TRBV2 to TRBJ2-7; TRBD1 agrees at 10 bases. Germline V gene data show CDR1 as SNHLY and CDR2 as FYNNEI. This CDR3 contains 14 residues. Germline trimming cut 6 bases from V and 3 bases from J; bases unmatched to any gene: 5.

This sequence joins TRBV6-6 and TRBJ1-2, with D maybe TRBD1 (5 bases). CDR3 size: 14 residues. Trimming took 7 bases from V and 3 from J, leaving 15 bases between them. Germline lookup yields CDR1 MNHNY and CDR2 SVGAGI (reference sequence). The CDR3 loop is CASNPAGDDYGYTF. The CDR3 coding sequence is TGTGCCAGCAACCCCGCGGGGGATGACTATGGCTACACCTTC.

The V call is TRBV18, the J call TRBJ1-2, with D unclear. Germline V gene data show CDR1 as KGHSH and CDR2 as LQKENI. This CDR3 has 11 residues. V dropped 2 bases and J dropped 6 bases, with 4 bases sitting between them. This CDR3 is CASSPTDGYTF. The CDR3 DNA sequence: TGTGCCAGCTCACCAACAGATGGCTACACCTTC. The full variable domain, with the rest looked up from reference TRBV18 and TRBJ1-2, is NAGVMQNPRHLVRRRGQEARLRCSPMKGHSHVYWYRQLPEEGLKFMVYLQKENIIDESGMPKERFSAEFPKEGPSILRIQQVVRGDSAAYFCASSPTDGYTFGSGTRLTVV.

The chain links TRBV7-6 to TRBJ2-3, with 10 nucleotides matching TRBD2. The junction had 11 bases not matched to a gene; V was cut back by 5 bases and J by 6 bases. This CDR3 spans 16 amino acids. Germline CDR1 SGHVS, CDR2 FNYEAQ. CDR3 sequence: CASSGPSGSIRDTQYF. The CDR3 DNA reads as TGTGCCAGCAGCGGTCCTAGCGGGAGCATAAGGGATACGCAGTATTTT.

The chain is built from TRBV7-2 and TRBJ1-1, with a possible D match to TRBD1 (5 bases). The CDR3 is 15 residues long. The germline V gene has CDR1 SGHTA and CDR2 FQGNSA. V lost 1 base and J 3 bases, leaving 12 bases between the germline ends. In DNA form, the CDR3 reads TGTGCCAGCAGCTTAGACTTCGCAGGGTACACTGAAGCTTTCTTT. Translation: CASSLDFAGYTEAFF.

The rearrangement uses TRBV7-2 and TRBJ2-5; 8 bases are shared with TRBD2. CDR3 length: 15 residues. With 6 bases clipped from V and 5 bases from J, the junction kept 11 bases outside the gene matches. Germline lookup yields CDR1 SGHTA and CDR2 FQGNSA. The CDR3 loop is CASRPGTRAAETQYF. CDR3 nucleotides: TGTGCCAGCAGGCCCGGGACTAGGGCGGCGGAGACCCAGTACTTC.

The CDR3 nucleotides are TGTGCCAGTAGTACTGAGCGCATGAACACTGAAGCTTTCTTT. Translated: CASSTERMNTEAFF. This chain links TRBV19 with TRBJ1-1; D remains ambiguous. V lost 4 bases and J lost 0, with 9 bases in between. CDR1 is LNHDA, CDR2 SQIVND, per germline (reference sequence). The CDR3 sequence is 14 residues long.

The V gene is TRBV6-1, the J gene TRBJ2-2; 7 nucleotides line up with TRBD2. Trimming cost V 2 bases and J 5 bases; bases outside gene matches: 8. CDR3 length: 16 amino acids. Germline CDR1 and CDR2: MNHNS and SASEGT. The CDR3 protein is CASSETRTSRTGELFF. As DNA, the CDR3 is TGTGCCAGCAGTGAAACCAGGACTAGTCGTACCGGGGAGCTGTTTTTT.

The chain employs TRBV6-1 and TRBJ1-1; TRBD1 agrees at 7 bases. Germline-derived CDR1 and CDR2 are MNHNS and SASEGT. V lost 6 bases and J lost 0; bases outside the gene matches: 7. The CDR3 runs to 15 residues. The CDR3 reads CASSLNRGMNTEAFF. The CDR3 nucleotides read TGTGCCAGCAGCCTCAACAGGGGAATGAACACTGAAGCTTTCTTT.

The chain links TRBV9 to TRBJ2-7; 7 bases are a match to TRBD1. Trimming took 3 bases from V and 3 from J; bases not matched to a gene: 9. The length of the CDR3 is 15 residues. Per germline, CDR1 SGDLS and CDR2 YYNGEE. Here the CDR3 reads CASSASGGSFYEQYF. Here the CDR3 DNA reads TGTGCCAGCAGCGCGTCAGGGGGTAGTTTCTACGAGCAGTACTTC. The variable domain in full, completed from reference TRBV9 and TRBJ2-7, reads DSGVTQTPKHLITATGQRVTLRCSPRSGDLSVYWYQQSLDQGLQFLIQYYNGEERAKGNILERFSAQQFPDLHSELNLSSLELGDSALYFCASSASGGSFYEQYFGPGTRLTVT.

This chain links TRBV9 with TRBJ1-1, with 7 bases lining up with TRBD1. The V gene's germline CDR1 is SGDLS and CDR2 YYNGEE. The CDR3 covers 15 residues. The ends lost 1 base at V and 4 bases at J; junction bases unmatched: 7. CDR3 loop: CASSVKGGGGTEAFF. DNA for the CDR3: TGTGCCAGCAGCGTAAAAGGAGGGGGCGGCACTGAAGCTTTCTTT.

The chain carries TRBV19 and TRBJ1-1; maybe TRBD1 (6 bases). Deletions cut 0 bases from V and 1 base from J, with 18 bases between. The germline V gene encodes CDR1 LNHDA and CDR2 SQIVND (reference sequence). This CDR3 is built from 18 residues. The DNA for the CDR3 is TGTGCCAGTAGTATAGACCGGGGGGCCTCGACTCCGAACACTGAAGCTTTCTTT. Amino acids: CASSIDRGASTPNTEAFF.

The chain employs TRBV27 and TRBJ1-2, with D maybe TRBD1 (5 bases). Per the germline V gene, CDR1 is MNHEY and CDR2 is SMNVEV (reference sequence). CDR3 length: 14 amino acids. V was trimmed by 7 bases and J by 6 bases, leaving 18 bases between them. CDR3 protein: CASKLGVYRDGYTF. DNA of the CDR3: TGTGCCAGCAAGTTAGGGGTCTACAGAGATGGCTACACCTTC.

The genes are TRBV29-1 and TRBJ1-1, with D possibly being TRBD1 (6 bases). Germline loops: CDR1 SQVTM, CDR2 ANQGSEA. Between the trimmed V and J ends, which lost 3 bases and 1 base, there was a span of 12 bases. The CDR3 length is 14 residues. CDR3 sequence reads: CSVDPEDRNTEAFF. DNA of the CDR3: TGCAGCGTTGATCCCGAGGACAGGAACACTGAAGCTTTCTTT.

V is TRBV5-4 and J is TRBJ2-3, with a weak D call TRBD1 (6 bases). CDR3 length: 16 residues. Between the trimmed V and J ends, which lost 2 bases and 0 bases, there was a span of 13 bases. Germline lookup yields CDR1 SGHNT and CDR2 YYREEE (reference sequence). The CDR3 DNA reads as TGTGCCAGCAGCTTTTCAGGGGCAATCAGCACAGATACGCAGTATTTT. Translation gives CASSFSGAISTDTQYF.

Here the CDR3 DNA reads TGTGCCTGGAGCCCAAGCCGACAGGGGGCGACCGGCTACACCTTC. Translation gives CAWSPSRQGATGYTF. The gene calls are TRBV30 and TRBJ1-2; 10 nucleotides align to TRBD1. CDR3 length: 15 amino acids. The V gene's germline CDR1 is GTSNPN and CDR2 SVGIG (reference sequence). Unmatched junction bases numbered 12, after V lost 3 bases and J lost 8 bases.